This is a list of T cell receptor beta chains from one sample in a study of radiotherapy plus CTLA-4 blockade in lung cancer. Here immunoSEQ multiplex PCR was the method, and the copy in TCRdb shows in-frame clones only, minus some. The table has more than 100,000 clones, approximately 90% seen once. The sequenced sample was peripheral blood, obtained from a patient treated with radiotherapy plus ipilimumab. Every receptor here comes from a human donor with non-small cell lung cancer that progressed on radiotherapy plus ipilimumab. Each CDR3 is given with its conserved first and last residue. The order of the fields is clone size, D gene, V gene, J gene, CDR3 protein, CDR3 DNA. D genes are given only for firm matches. Where a row states a size, it is once, few, many or the class of an expanded clone; other rows omit it.

.,TRBD1,TRBV11-2,TRBJ1-2,CASSPGTALWGYTF,TGTGCCAGCAGCCCGGGGACAGCGCTATGGGGCTACACCTTC
.,.,TRBV6-6,TRBJ2-7,CASTKRGPESEQYF,TGTGCCAGCACCAAAAGGGGCCCCGAGTCCGAGCAGTACTTC
few,.,TRBV5-1,TRBJ2-7,CASSPSGQTYEQYF,TGCGCCAGCTCCCCATCAGGGCAAACCTACGAGCAGTACTTC
.,.,TRBV7-2,TRBJ2-7,CASSYRGPYEQYF,TGTGCCAGCAGCTATAGGGGCCCCTACGAGCAGTACTTC
.,.,TRBV20-1,TRBJ1-1,CSGTPNTEAFF,TGCAGCGGGACTCCGAACACTGAAGCTTTCTTT
once,TRBD2,TRBV27,TRBJ2-2,CASSSAPGLAIGELFF,TGTGCCAGCAGTTCAGCCCCGGGACTAGCGATCGGGGAGCTGTTTTTT
.,TRBD1,TRBV5-8,TRBJ2-3,CASSDRGSTDTQYF,TGTGCCAGCAGCGACAGGGGTAGCACAGATACGCAGTATTTT
.,TRBD1,TRBV19,TRBJ1-1,CASRRNRGMNTEAFF,TGTGCCAGTAGGCGAAACAGGGGGATGAACACTGAAGCTTTCTTT
.,TRBD2,TRBV6-5,TRBJ2-5,CASSYPGTSGMQYF,TGTGCCAGCAGTTACCCCGGGACTAGCGGGATGCAGTACTTC
.,TRBD2,TRBV2,TRBJ2-7,CASSTGTSGRAGYEQYF,TGTGCCAGCAGTACCGGGACTAGCGGGAGGGCCGGTTACGAGCAGTACTTC
.,.,TRBV18,TRBJ2-7,CASSPKWEQYF,TGTGCCAGCTCACCGAAATGGGAGCAGTACTTC
.,TRBD1,TRBV6-6,TRBJ1-5,CASRRQGVSNQPQHF,TGTGCCAGCAGGCGACAGGGAGTGAGCAATCAGCCCCAGCATTTT
.,TRBD1,TRBV28,TRBJ2-5,CASSPDRGRETQYF,TGTGCCAGCAGTCCTGACAGGGGTCGAGAGACCCAGTACTTC
few,.,TRBV4-1,TRBJ1-4,CASSQQGLGNEKLFF,TGCGCCAGCAGCCAACAAGGACTCGGAAATGAAAAACTGTTTTTT
.,.,TRBV27,TRBJ1-2,CASSLREGRDGYTF,TGTGCCAGCAGTTTACGGGAGGGGCGGGATGGCTACACCTTC
.,.,TRBV7-9,TRBJ2-7,CASSFGVREQYF,TGTGCCAGCAGCTTTGGGGTAAGGGAGCAGTACTTC
.,.,TRBV11-1,TRBJ1-1,CASSLVPKGITFF,TGTGCCAGCAGCTTAGTACCAAAAGGGATAACTTTCTTT
.,.,TRBV6-1,TRBJ2-7,CASTQRGFNEQYF,TGTGCCAGCACCCAAAGAGGGTTTAACGAGCAGTACTTC
.,TRBD1,TRBV5-4,TRBJ2-1,CASSLTGTGVNEQFF,TGTGCCAGCAGCCTAACCGGGACAGGGGTCAATGAGCAGTTCTTC
.,TRBD2,TRBV5-4,TRBJ2-1,CASSHPLGSGRGGEQFF,TGTGCCAGCAGCCACCCTTTGGGCAGCGGGAGGGGGGGTGAGCAGTTCTTC
.,.,TRBV25-1,TRBJ2-4,CASSDAVRNIQYF,TGTGCCAGCAGCGACGCGGTAAGGAACATTCAGTACTTC
.,.,TRBV20-1,TRBJ2-1,CSAKESEQFF,TGCAGTGCTAAGGAGAGTGAGCAGTTCTTC
.,.,TRBV6-1,TRBJ1-5,CASRPSSLQPQHF,TGTGCCAGCAGACCGTCTTCCCTACAGCCCCAGCATTTT
.,.,TRBV9,TRBJ2-7,CASSSRSVGPYEQYF,TGTGCCAGCAGCTCACGATCTGTGGGACCCTACGAGCAGTACTTC
.,.,TRBV5-1,TRBJ2-7,CASSLDPGWSDEQYF,TGCGCCAGCAGCTTGGACCCGGGATGGTCTGACGAGCAGTACTTC